This entry is about one T cell receptor beta chain. Its antigen is not identified. The data are from a study of T cell responses to AZD1222 COVID-19 vaccine. Background on the study: The analysis combined second doses at about 4 or about 12 weeks. Study-level results: White British donors predominated, females outnumbered males, and clonal diversity was possibly underestimated.

Measured with immunoSEQ multiplex PCR; TCRdb has only the in-frame clones, and not every one. This table holds roughly 77,000 clones, 90% to 95% found once. The V gene's germline CDR1 is MDHEN and CDR2 SYDVKM. The CDR3 is 14 amino acids. Between the trimmed V and J ends, which lost 4 bases and 1 base, there was a span of 10 bases. Sample: peripheral blood, taken on day 0 of AZD1222 vaccination. This TCR was recovered from an adult in good health. This sequence joins TRBV28 and TRBJ1-2, with TRBD1 as a possible D gene (6 bases). CDR3 amino acids: CASSYGQNNYGYTF. The CDR3 nucleotides are TGTGCCAGCAGTTATGGACAGAATAACTATGGCTACACCTTC.